Included here is one T cell receptor beta chain sequence, with context. The table lists this clone with a few counts. Its antigen target is currently unknown. No qualities accompany the bases; no much larger clone lies one base away. The junction shows trimming of 3 bases on V and 3 bases on J, plus 8 bases between the germline ends. CDR3 length: 13 amino acids, cysteine to phenylalanine. The only DNA kept is the CDR3, 39 bases in frame from the first base. The data stem from a study of blood T cell repertoires in COVID-19 (dated by TCRdb to the early 2020s). With regard to the full study: Samples covering the acute and convalescent phases of COVID-19 were provided by collaborators in the United States, Italy and Spain. The prospective study material was composed of cDNA or gDNA derived from T cells, B-cell-depleted T cells, or PBMCs. Sample metadata almost always included a de-identified subject ID, COVID-19 status, age in years and sex. Where available, HLA class I and class II types were obtained from metadata supplied by the sample provider rather than from assay-based typing. The repertoires were released in a freely available public database meant as a resource for research on the immune response to SARS-CoV-2. The dataset comprised deeply sampled blood TCRbeta repertoires from subjects exposed to, actively infected with, or recovered from COVID-19. Samples were obtained from the ongoing ImmuneRACE study (first 160 participants) and from about 1,300 subjects provided by 6 global collaborators.

Each collaborating institution followed its own protocols to collect whole blood in K2EDTA tubes. For TCRbeta analysis, collaborator samples were shipped as frozen whole blood, as isolated PBMCs, or as DNA extracted from either sample type. TCRbeta CDR3 regions were amplified from genomic DNA using the immunoSEQ Assay, a bias-controlled multiplex PCR. As for the authors' bioinformatics: The number of nucleated cells in each sample was estimated from the amplification of reference gene primers within the assay. To quantify the absolute abundance of each unique TCRbeta CDR3 rearrangement, sequence reads were collapsed and filtered. For each sample, productive Simpson clonality was calculated as the square root of Simpson's diversity index over productive rearrangements. TCRdb's version of the immuneACCESS table is confined to in-frame rearrangements and falls short of the full clone set. An unresolved V gene accounts for under half of the shortfall where checked; the remainder is of unknown origin. V and J calls and clone size are those listed in that table; D and trimming were worked out from the DNA. Across this sample there are about 59,000 clones, with around 80% seen only once. 7.2% of the sample is held by the ten biggest clonotypes.

The investigation overall reported the following: How much clinical and demographic metadata was included differed by source and by participant, and the metadata was provided uncurated.

The specimen sequenced was peripheral blood. The V and J genes are TRBV12-3 or TRBV12-4 and TRBJ2-5; the D gene cannot be resolved reliably. The receptor was derived from a man in his 60s with acute or convalescent COVID-19. The DNA sequence is as follows: TGTGCCAGCAGTTTTGCGGCGGAAGAGACCCAGTACTTC. This is translated as CASSFAAEETQYF.